This is a list of T cell receptor beta chains from one sample in a study of shared clonotypes between healthy human individuals. Libraries were prepared by immunoSEQ multiplex PCR; TCRdb keeps only in-frame clonotypes and omits some of them. The sample holds 2 million to 2.5 million clones, around 95% seen once. The sequenced material came from naive CD4+ T cells sorted from blood. The receptors originated from a man younger than 35 in good health. Each CDR3 is given with its conserved first and last residue. A D gene is named only where the DNA matches it firmly. Size tells how often a clone was seen (once, few, many) or the class of an expanded clone, and some rows leave it out.

cdr3_aa cdr3_nt j_call clone_size d_call v_call
CASSIRDRGLYGYTF TGTGCCAGTAGTATCCGGGACAGGGGTCTCTATGGCTACACCTTC TRBJ1-2 - TRBD1 TRBV19
CASSLEKGHGNTIYF TGCGCCAGCAGCTTGGAGAAAGGGCATGGAAACACCATATATTTT TRBJ1-3 - - TRBV5-1
CASSIASGSYEQYF TGTGCCAGTAGTATCGCTAGCGGCTCCTACGAGCAGTACTTC TRBJ2-7 - TRBD2 TRBV19
CASSRGDGSGNTIYF TGTGCCAGCAGCCGGGGGGACGGCTCTGGAAACACCATATATTTT TRBJ1-3 - - TRBV9
CASSLEARGKTQYF TGTGCCAGCAGCTTAGAGGCCCGAGGGAAGACCCAGTACTTC TRBJ2-5 - - TRBV7-9
CASSPEGGASNEKLFF TGTGCCAGCAGCCCCGAGGGAGGGGCCTCTAATGAAAAACTGTTTTTT TRBJ1-4 - - TRBV7-9
CSAGTALNYGYTF TGCAGCGCCGGAACAGCTCTCAACTATGGCTACACCTTC TRBJ1-2 - - TRBV29-1
CASSESTTSGGVSDF TGCGCCAGCAGTGAGTCGACGACTAGCGGGGGGGTATCAGATTTT TRBJ2-3 - TRBD2 TRBV10-2
CAWSRDRVDQPQHF TGTGCCTGGAGTAGGGACAGGGTGGACCAGCCCCAGCATTTT TRBJ1-5 - TRBD1 TRBV30
CASSGVWGNPYEQYF TGTGCCAGCAGCGGAGTATGGGGGAACCCCTACGAGCAGTACTTC TRBJ2-7 - - TRBV7-9
CASSLPDEPGNTIYF TGCGCCAGCAGCCTCCCGGACGAGCCTGGAAACACCATATATTTT TRBJ1-3 - - TRBV4-1
CASSLDLNTGELFF TGTGCCAGCAGCTTAGACTTGAACACCGGGGAGCTGTTTTTT TRBJ2-2 - - TRBV7-6
CATSRDVSQPQHF TGTGCCACCAGCAGAGATGTATCGCAGCCCCAGCATTTT TRBJ1-5 - - TRBV15
CASRKEGSNYGYTF TGTGCCAGCCGAAAGGAGGGCTCTAACTATGGCTACACCTTC TRBJ1-2 few - TRBV6-1
CASSPPLAGTDTQYF TGTGCCAGCAGCCCACCGCTAGCGGGCACAGATACGCAGTATTTT TRBJ2-3 - TRBD2 TRBV7-8
CASSTRDSSYEQYF TGTGCCAGCAGCACCCGGGACAGCTCCTACGAGCAGTACTTC TRBJ2-7 - TRBD1 TRBV6-5
CASSLWESEQYF TGTGCCAGCAGCTTATGGGAATCCGAGCAGTACTTC TRBJ2-7 - - TRBV7-6
CASRPGQGAYEQYF TGTGCCAGCAGACCCGGACAGGGGGCGTACGAGCAGTACTTC TRBJ2-7 - TRBD1 TRBV6-5
CSVAGPDTQYF TGCAGCGTAGCCGGACCCGATACGCAGTATTTT TRBJ2-3 - - TRBV29-1
CASSHPAAGQGAAGANVLTF TGCGCCAGCAGCCACCCTGCCGCGGGACAGGGGGCTGCTGGGGCCAACGTCCTGACTTTC TRBJ2-6 - TRBD1 TRBV4-1
CAISDRGGPQETQYF TGTGCCATCAGTGATAGGGGAGGGCCCCAAGAGACCCAGTACTTC TRBJ2-5 - TRBD2 TRBV10-3
CASSLMTSGGPTDTQYF TGTGCCAGCAGTTTAATGACTAGCGGGGGGCCCACAGATACGCAGTATTTT TRBJ2-3 - TRBD2 TRBV28
CASSRVGRVETEAFF TGTGCCAGCAGCCGCGTCGGTAGGGTGGAGACTGAAGCTTTCTTT TRBJ1-1 - - TRBV7-8